The 14 T cell receptor beta chains in this list originate from one sample, sequenced in a study of T cells in Graves' hyperthyroidism and ophthalmopathy. Amplified regions were TCR beta CDR3 sequences from RNA transcripts. HTBI primers were the set used in a first-round RT-PCR of the TCR CDR3. TCRdb reanalysed the multiplex PCR reads using MiXCR and keeps one entry per CDR3 protein. Of roughly 500,000 distinct CDR3 sequences in the sample, around 42% are singletons; the top ten hold roughly 19%. Sequencing was carried out using peripheral blood or thyroid tissue (not recorded which). These TCRs come from an adult woman with Graves' disease, either hyperthyroidism or ophthalmopathy (not recorded which).

This clonotype was counted many times. The rearrangement links TRBV6-6 to TRBJ2-7, with TRBD2 identical over 7 bases. Germline values: CDR1 MNHNY, CDR2 SVGAGI (reference sequence). This CDR3 has 14 residues. V gave up 7 bases and J gave up 4 bases; unmatched junction bases: 10. Here the CDR3 reads CASNPSGPLYEQYF. CDR3 DNA sequence: TGTGCCAGCAACCCTAGCGGACCACTTTACGAGCAGTACTTC.

The V and J genes are TRBV15 and TRBJ1-5; tentative D call: TRBD1 (5 bases). Trimming shortened V by 0 bases and J by 6 bases, and 18 bases separated the two germline ends. This CDR3 comprises 17 residues. Germline CDR1 and CDR2: LNHNV and YYDKDF (reference sequence). This chain's CDR3 is CATSRDLRTTGLQPQHF. The CDR3 nucleotides read TGTGCCACCAGCAGAGATCTCCGAACGACGGGGCTTCAGCCCCAGCATTTT.

The chain links TRBV10-2 to TRBJ1-1, with 9 positions matching TRBD1. This CDR3 has 16 amino acids. Germline CDR1 is WSHSY and CDR2 is SAAADI. Trimming removed 8 bases from V and 3 bases from J; junction bases left unmatched: 13. Here the CDR3 reads CASSLPGQGMDTEAFF. In DNA form, the CDR3 reads TGCGCCAGCTCCCTCCCTGGACAGGGGATGGACACTGAAGCTTTCTTT.

This chain joins TRBV29-1 and TRBJ2-7; D is perhaps TRBD1 (6 bases). This CDR3 has 15 amino acids. V lost 2 bases to trimming and J lost 3 bases, with 17 bases between them. Germline CDR1 SQVTM, CDR2 ANQGSEA. The DNA for the CDR3 is TGCAGCGTTGAAAGGAGGCAGGGGAAAAGCTACGAGCAGTACTTC. Translating it yields CSVERRQGKSYEQYF.

The V call is TRBV29-1, the J call TRBJ2-7; D is ambiguous. Trimming removed 6 bases from V and 0 bases from J, with 6 bases in between. Germline V CDR1 and CDR2: SQVTM, ANQGSEA. The CDR3 has 11 amino acids. This CDR3 reads CSVTISYEQYF. The CDR3 DNA is TGCAGCGTCACCATCTCCTACGAGCAGTACTTC.

V usage is TRBV20-1 and J usage is TRBJ2-5, with 7 bases lining up with TRBD2. Germline loops: CDR1 DFQATT, CDR2 SNEGSKA (reference sequence). The V and J ends lost 0 bases and 4 bases, in that order; junction bases with no gene match: 14. The CDR3 loop spans 17 amino acids. CDR3 protein: CSAREGLAVVAGETQYF. The CDR3 DNA reads TGCAGTGCTAGAGAGGGGCTAGCGGTGGTAGCAGGAGAGACCCAGTACTTC.

This clonotype has just a few counts. The V call is TRBV7-9, the J call TRBJ2-7, with D maybe TRBD2 (6 bases). This CDR3 contains 12 residues. Germline CDR1 and CDR2: SEHNR and FQNEAQ (reference sequence). V lost 5 bases and J lost 6, with 11 bases in between. The CDR3 coding sequence is TGTGCCAGCAGCGGCCGACTAGTCGAGCAGTACTTC. This translates into CASSGRLVEQYF.

In this sample, this clonotype turned up many times. This rearrangement joins TRBV7-9 to TRBJ2-5, with D hard to call. Germline CDR1 reads SEHNR; CDR2 reads FQNEAQ (reference sequence). V lost 4 bases and J 2 bases, leaving 8 bases between the germline ends. This CDR3 comprises 13 residues. Here the CDR3 DNA reads TGTGCCAGCAGCTCCCCCATGCAAGAGACCCAGTACTTC. Translation gives CASSSPMQETQYF.

This chain links TRBV12-3 or TRBV12-4 with TRBJ1-4; a weak D match, TRBD1 (6 bases). The CDR3 sequence is 15 residues long. V lost 4 bases and J 8 bases, leaving 17 bases between the germline ends. The CDR3 sequence: CASSSSQEGGEKLFF. The CDR3 nucleotides read TGTGCCAGCAGTTCCTCCCAGGAAGGGGGGGAAAAACTGTTTTTT.

The chain recombines TRBV20-1 with TRBJ1-1; D possibly corresponds to TRBD1 (6 bases). CDR1 and CDR2 (germline): DFQATT, SNEGSKA (reference sequence). The CDR3 totals 14 residues. The ends were cut back, 6 bases at V and 5 bases at J, with 19 bases in the middle. This CDR3 reads CSAKARGVDTEAFF. The DNA for the CDR3 is TGCAGTGCCAAGGCTAGGGGGGTGGATACTGAAGCTTTCTTT.

The chain recombines TRBV7-2 with TRBJ1-4; D not certain. The J call may not be correct, given that the DNA end is closer to TRBJ2-2. The CDR3 length is 15 residues. The germline V gene has CDR1 SGHTA and CDR2 FQGNSA. The CDR3 loop reads CASSLTVANTGELFF. The CDR3 DNA is TGTGCCAGCAGCTTAACAGTAGCGAACACCGGGGAGCTGTTTTTT.

A note on this clonotype: At one end the junction does not follow the germline gene, possibly because of a read error. The chain uses TRBV9 and TRBJ1-1; TRBD1 matches at 10 bases. Per the germline V gene, CDR1 is SGDLS and CDR2 is YYNGEE. This CDR3 has 12 amino acids. This CDR3 reads CASSPRTGGFAF. The CDR3 nucleotides read TGTGCCAGCAGCCCGAGGACAGGGGGTTTCGCCTTT.

The chain joins TRBV7-2 to TRBJ2-5; D is possibly TRBD1 or TRBD2 (6 bases each). The CDR3 is 15 amino acids. V lost 5 bases and J 5 bases, leaving 18 bases between the germline ends. CDR1 and CDR2 (germline): SGHTA, FQGNSA. This CDR3 is CASSSFGGGRETQYF. CDR3 DNA: TGTGCCAGCAGCAGCTTCGGGGGCGGTCGTGAGACCCAGTACTTC.

This clonotype has ten or more counts. The V gene is TRBV7-3, the J gene TRBJ1-1; D gene ambiguous. Germline V gives CDR1 SGHTA, CDR2 FQGTGA. This CDR3 is 15 amino acids long. V was cut by 0 bases and J by 4 bases, with 12 bases left in between. CDR3 protein: CASSLTASVPTEAFF. The CDR3 DNA follows: TGTGCCAGCAGCTTAACGGCCTCCGTGCCCACTGAAGCTTTCTTT.